The present entry profiles one T cell receptor (beta chain) with its context. The sample originates from a study of control samples from healthy donors and cancer patients. TCRdb keeps only in-frame clones here, not all; method: immunoSEQ multiplex PCR. Counted here are about 410,000 clones, more than 80% occurring once; the ten biggest clones make up around 6.4%. Trimming at V came to 4 bases and at J to 5 bases, leaving 11 bases not matched to a gene. The CDR3 contains 15 residues. The germline V gene has CDR1 MNHEY and CDR2 SVGAGI. The rearrangement uses TRBV6-5 and TRBJ2-7; TRBD2 agrees at 7 bases. The sequence was collected from a man aged 40-49 years with head and neck cancer. Sequenced material: PBMCs. The CDR3 here is CASSSLRLASDEQYF. The CDR3 DNA reads TGTGCCAGCAGTTCCCTTCGACTAGCTTCGGACGAGCAGTACTTC.